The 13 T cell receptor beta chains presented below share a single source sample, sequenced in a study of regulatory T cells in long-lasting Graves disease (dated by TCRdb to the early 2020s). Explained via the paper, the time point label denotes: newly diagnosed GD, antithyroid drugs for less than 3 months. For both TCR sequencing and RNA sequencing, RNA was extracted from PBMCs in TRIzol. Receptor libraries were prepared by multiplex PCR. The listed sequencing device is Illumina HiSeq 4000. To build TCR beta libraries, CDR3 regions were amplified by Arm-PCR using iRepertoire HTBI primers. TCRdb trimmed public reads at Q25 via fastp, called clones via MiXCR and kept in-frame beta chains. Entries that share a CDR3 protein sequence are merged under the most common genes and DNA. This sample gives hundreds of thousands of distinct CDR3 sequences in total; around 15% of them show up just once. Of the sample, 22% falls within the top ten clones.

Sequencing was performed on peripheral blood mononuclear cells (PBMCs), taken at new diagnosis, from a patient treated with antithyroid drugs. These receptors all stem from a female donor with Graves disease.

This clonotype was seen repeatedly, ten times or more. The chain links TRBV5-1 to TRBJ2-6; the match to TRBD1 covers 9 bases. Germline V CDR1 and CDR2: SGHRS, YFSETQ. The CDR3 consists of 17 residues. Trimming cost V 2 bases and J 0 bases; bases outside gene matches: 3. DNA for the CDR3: TGCGCCAGCAGCTTACAGGGGGCAGTCTCTGGGGCCAACGTCCTGACTTTC. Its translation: CASSLQGAVSGANVLTF.

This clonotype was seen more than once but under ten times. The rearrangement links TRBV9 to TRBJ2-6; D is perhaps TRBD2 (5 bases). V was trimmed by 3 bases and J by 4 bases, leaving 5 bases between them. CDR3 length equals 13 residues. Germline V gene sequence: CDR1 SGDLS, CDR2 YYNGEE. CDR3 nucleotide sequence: TGTGCCAGCAGCGGCGGGGGGGCCAACGTCCTGACTTTC. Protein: CASSGGGANVLTF.

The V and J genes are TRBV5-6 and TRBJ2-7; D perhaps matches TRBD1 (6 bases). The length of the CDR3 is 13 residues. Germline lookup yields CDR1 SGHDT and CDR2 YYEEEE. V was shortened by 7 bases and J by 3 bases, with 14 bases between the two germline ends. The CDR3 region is CASFRMGHYEQYF. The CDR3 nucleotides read TGTGCCAGCTTCCGTATGGGACACTACGAGCAGTACTTC. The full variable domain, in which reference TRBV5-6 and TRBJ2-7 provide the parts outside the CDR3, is DAGVTQSPTHLIKTRGQQVTLRCSPKSGHDTVSWYQQALGQGPQFIFQYYEEEERQRGNFPDRFSGHQFPNYSSELNVNALLLGDSALYLCASFRMGHYEQYFGPGTRLTVT.

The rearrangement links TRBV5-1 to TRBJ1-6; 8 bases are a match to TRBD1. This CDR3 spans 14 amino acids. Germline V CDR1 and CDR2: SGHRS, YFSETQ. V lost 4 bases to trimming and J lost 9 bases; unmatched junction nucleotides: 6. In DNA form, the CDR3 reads TGCGCCAGCAGCCCGACAGGGGCTGGTTCACCCCTCCACTTT. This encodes CASSPTGAGSPLHF.

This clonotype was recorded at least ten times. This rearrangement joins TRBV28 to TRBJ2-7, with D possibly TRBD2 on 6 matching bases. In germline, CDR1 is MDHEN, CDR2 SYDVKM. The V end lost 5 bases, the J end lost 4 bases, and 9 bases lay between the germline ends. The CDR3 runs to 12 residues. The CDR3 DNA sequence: TGTGCCAGCAGTAAAGCGGGTTACGAGCAGTACTTC. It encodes CASSKAGYEQYF.

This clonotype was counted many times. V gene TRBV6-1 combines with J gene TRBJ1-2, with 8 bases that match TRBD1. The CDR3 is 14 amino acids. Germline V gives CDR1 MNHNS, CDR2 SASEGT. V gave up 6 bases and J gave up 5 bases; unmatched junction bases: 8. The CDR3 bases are TGTGCCAGCAGGATCCCACAGGGGGAATATGGCTACACCTTC. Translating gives CASRIPQGEYGYTF.

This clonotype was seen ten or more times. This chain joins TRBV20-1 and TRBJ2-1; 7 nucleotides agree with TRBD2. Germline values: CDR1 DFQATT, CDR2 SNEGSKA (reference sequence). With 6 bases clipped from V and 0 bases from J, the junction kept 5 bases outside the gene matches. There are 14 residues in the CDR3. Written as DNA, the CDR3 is TGCAGTGCCGCCGGGGGGAGCTCCTACAATGAGCAGTTCTTC. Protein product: CSAAGGSSYNEQFF.

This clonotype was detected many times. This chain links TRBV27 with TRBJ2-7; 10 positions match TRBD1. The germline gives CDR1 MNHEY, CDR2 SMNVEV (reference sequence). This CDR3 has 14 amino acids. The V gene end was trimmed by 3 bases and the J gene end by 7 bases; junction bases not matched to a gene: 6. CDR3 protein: CASSLRQGAWEQYF. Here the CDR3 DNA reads TGTGCCAGCAGTTTGAGACAGGGGGCTTGGGAGCAGTACTTC.

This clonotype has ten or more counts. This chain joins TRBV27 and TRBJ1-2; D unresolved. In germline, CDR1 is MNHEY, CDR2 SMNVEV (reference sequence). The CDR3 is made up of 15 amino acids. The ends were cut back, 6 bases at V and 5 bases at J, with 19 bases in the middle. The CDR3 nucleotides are TGTGCCAGCAGCTCTGGGAAAGGAGTATCATATGGCTACACCTTC. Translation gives CASSSGKGVSYGYTF.

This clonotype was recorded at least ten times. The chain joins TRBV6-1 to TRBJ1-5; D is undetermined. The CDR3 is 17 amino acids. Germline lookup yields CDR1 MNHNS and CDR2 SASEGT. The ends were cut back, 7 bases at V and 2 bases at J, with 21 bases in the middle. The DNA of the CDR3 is TGTGCCAGCACCACCACCCCCCGGGGAATTGGCAATCAGCCCCAGCATTTT. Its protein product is CASTTTPRGIGNQPQHF.

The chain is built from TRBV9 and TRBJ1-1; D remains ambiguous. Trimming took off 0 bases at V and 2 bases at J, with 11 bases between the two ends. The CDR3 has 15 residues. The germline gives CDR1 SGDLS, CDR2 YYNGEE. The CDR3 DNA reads TGTGCCAGCAGCGTAGGCGGCGGTACAAACACTGAAGCTTTCTTT. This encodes CASSVGGGTNTEAFF.

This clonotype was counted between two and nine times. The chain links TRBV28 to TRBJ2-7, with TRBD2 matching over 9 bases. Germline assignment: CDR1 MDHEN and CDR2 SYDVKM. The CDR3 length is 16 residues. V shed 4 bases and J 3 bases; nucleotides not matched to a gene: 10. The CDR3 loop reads CASSSTRGGVGYEQYF. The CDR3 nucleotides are TGTGCCAGCAGTTCGACGCGGGGGGGGGTGGGCTACGAGCAGTACTTC.

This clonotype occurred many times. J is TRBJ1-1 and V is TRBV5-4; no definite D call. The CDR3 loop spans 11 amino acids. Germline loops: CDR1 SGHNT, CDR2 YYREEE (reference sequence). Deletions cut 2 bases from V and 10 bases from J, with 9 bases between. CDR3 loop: CASSFQLLAFF. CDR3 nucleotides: TGTGCCAGCAGCTTCCAGCTTTTAGCTTTCTTT.